This TCR beta chain derives from a study of cytotoxic CD8 clonotypes in ibrutinib-treated CLL (dated by TCRdb to about 2021). For the study in its entirety: The cohort had about ten relapsed/refractory and roughly 14 treatment-naive patients; 17 to 18 were IGHV unmutated. Response samples were taken after a median of about a year on treatment, ranging from about 6 to 36 months. Cryopreserved peripheral blood mononuclear cells were collected at three points: before therapy, at response, and at either sustained remission or disease progression. Of the roughly 86 participants in the trial, approximately 25 had longitudinal samples available. Every remission and progressive disease sample was obtained while ibrutinib was still being received by the patients. Responses were partial in roughly 24 patients and complete in 2; after median around 72 months follow-up, about 14 stayed in remission and approximately twelve progressed. On average, each sample yielded roughly 250,000 productive templates and about 100,000 productive rearrangements. General findings and caveats noted by the study authors: Public clonotypes were rare and either contracted or stayed stable during treatment, and the rise in clonality at ibrutinib response reflected the expansion of private clonotypes. Sampling times were not matched between sustained-remission and progressing patients, and lymph node repertoires were not studied. Baseline clonality exceeded that of age-matched healthy donors and correlated strongly with circulating CD8+ T-cell counts. An increase in clonality was observed at ibrutinib response, with clonality remaining stable during sustained remission and falling back toward baseline at progression.

As to this clone: The antigen it binds to is not known. Nothing much larger sits one base from this clone, and base qualities are not available.

Reading the label with the study, this specimen's time point is: roughly 2 years on ibrutinib. For TCR beta library preparation, approximately 2.2 micrograms of genomic DNA were isolated from cryopreserved PBMCs. Longitudinal blood samples from CLL patients receiving ibrutinib monotherapy were subjected to high-throughput TCR beta sequencing. The patients took part in an open-label, single-center phase 2 trial of ibrutinib monotherapy. On a MiSeq, deep resolution sequencing aimed for a depth between 1 in 1 million and 1 in 200,000 T cells, with each clonotype covered approximately 9.8x on average. The immunoSEQ hsTCRB Kit was used to generate TCR beta libraries. Under the source paper's analysis protocol: The data were analyzed with ImmunoSEQ Analyzer and ImmunoSEQ Data Assistant, and V, D and J gene assignments followed IMGT definitions. Clonality, which ranges from 0 to 1, was calculated as one minus the normalized Shannon entropy of productive rearrangement frequencies. Public clonotype analysis was restricted to overrepresented clonotypes comprising at least 0.05% of each patient's repertoire. Repertoires from approximately 13 age-matched healthy donors in immuneACCESS were used as clonality controls. TCRdb took this table from immuneACCESS and kept in-frame rearrangements with V and J called. Such tables lack part of the clones; where checked against another copy, unresolved V genes explain under half of the gap, and the rest is unexplained. D and trimming come from the DNA, and the V and J calls and clone size come from that table. A total of about 180,000 clones appear in this sample, about four fifths of them only once. About 4.6% of the sample comes from the top ten.

Including the terminal cysteine and phenylalanine, the CDR3 comprises 15 residues. The kept DNA is CDR3 alone, 45 bases in frame from the first base. V sheds 5 bases and J sheds 1 base, leaving 14 bases between their ends. CDR1 and CDR2, per the germline V gene, are MDHEN and SYDVKM. Recombination joined TRBV28 with TRBJ1-1, with a weak D call of TRBD1 (5 bases match). The source was PBMCs, collected after 24 months of ibrutinib treatment. This clonotype originated in a human donor with chronic lymphocytic leukemia. The DNA reads TGTGCCAGCAGTCCGCCGGACACCTCGAACACTGAAGCTTTCTTT. Its product reads: CASSPPDTSNTEAFF.